This T cell receptor beta chain was profiled in a study of tumour-infiltrating T cells in Burkitt lymphoma. Background on the study: All epidemiological Burkitt lymphoma subtypes were represented in the cohort.

Here immunoSEQ multiplex PCR was the method, and the copy in TCRdb shows in-frame clones only, minus some. The sample holds more than 45,000 clones, around 30% seen once. The CDR3 loop spans 17 amino acids. Trimming stripped 4 bases from V and 2 bases from J, with 18 bases between. In germline, CDR1 is MGHRA, CDR2 YSYEKL. This chain joins TRBV4-1 and TRBJ1-5, with a tentative D call TRBD1 (6 bases). The sequence came from a human donor with Burkitt lymphoma. Sequencing was done on a sample of tumor tissue. The CDR3 reads CASSPSHRVSGNQPQHF. The CDR3 nucleotides read TGCGCCAGCAGCCCCTCGCACAGGGTTAGCGGCAATCAGCCCCAGCATTTT.